A single sample gave rise to the 10 T cell receptor beta chains below, sequenced in a study of T cell responses to AZD1222 COVID-19 vaccine. TCRdb's table, derived via immunoSEQ multiplex PCR, lists solely in-frame clones and lacks some. The data show 110,000 to 150,000 clones, roughly 93% seen once. The starting material was peripheral blood, obtained on day 0 of AZD1222 vaccination. The receptors were gathered from an adult in good health.

The CDR3: CASSVLADRGYEQYF. CDR3 coding DNA: TGTGCCAGCAGCGTCCTCGCGGACAGGGGGTACGAGCAGTACTTC. The chain carries TRBV9 and TRBJ2-7, with 10 bases matching TRBD1. V lost 2 bases, J lost 4 bases, and 6 bases stayed unmatched. This CDR3 spans 15 amino acids. Germline V gene data show CDR1 as SGDLS and CDR2 as YYNGEE.

The J gene is TRBJ2-3, the V gene TRBV6-1; 14 bases map to TRBD2. With 4 bases clipped from V and 3 bases from J, the junction kept 3 bases outside the gene matches. Germline V CDR1 and CDR2: MNHNS, SASEGT. The CDR3 runs to 16 residues. CDR3 in amino acids: CASSGTSGRLTDTQYF. CDR3 DNA: TGTGCCAGCAGTGGGACTAGCGGGAGGTTAACAGATACGCAGTATTTT.

The J gene is TRBJ1-1, the V gene TRBV7-9, with no clear D. CDR1 and CDR2 from the germline V gene are SEHNR and FQNEAQ (reference sequence). V lost 2 bases to trimming and J lost 5 bases, with 12 bases between them. CDR3 size: 14 residues. The CDR3 loop reads CASSLSLWGTEAFF. The CDR3 bases are TGTGCCAGCAGCTTAAGCCTCTGGGGTACTGAAGCTTTCTTT.

The chain uses TRBV19 and TRBJ2-5; perhaps TRBD2 as D (5 bases). The V end was cut by 1 base, the J end by 5 bases, with 14 bases between. The CDR3 contains 15 residues. Germline V gene data show CDR1 as LNHDA and CDR2 as SQIVND (reference sequence). The CDR3 reads CASSIGASPGETQYF. DNA of the CDR3: TGTGCCAGTAGTATAGGGGCGTCACCGGGGGAGACCCAGTACTTC.

This rearrangement joins TRBV28 to TRBJ2-7; maybe TRBD2 (6 bases). Trimming took off 7 bases at V and 0 bases at J, with 19 bases between the two ends. Per germline, CDR1 MDHEN and CDR2 SYDVKM. This CDR3 has 16 amino acids. The CDR3 is CASTYGQGGSSYEQYF. In DNA, the CDR3 is TGTGCCAGCACTTATGGGCAAGGAGGGAGCTCCTACGAGCAGTACTTC.

This chain links TRBV25-1 with TRBJ1-1, with D uncertain. The CDR3 extends over 14 amino acids. From germline, CDR1 is MGHDK and CDR2 SYGVNS. V was cut by 2 bases and J by 3 bases, with 10 bases left in between. The CDR3 sequence: CASSEGLRHTEAFF. As DNA, the CDR3 is TGTGCCAGCAGTGAAGGTCTGCGGCACACTGAAGCTTTCTTT.

The chain carries TRBV28 and TRBJ1-1, with 8 bases fitting TRBD1. CDR3 length: 13 amino acids. Germline CDR1 reads MDHEN; CDR2 reads SYDVKM. With 4 bases clipped from V and 7 bases from J, the junction kept 5 bases outside the gene matches. CDR3 bases: TGTGCCAGCAGTTATCAGGGGGCGCTTGAAGCTTTCTTT. It specifies CASSYQGALEAFF.

This chain uses TRBV20-1 with TRBJ1-4; D gene uncertain. This CDR3 comprises 11 residues. Trimming took 1 base from V and 14 from J, leaving 11 bases between them. Looked up from germline, CDR1 is DFQATT and CDR2 is SNEGSKA (reference sequence). The CDR3 DNA sequence: TGCAGTGCTAGAGGGGCCCAGCAGCTGTTTTTT. It codes for CSARGAQQLFF.

The genes are TRBV7-9 and TRBJ2-3, with D possibly being TRBD1 or TRBD2 (5 bases each). Germline CDR1 reads SEHNR; CDR2 reads FQNEAQ (reference sequence). CDR3 length equals 15 residues. V was clipped by 0 bases and J by 0 bases, with 7 bases between them. This CDR3 reads CASSLARDSTDTQYF. In DNA, the CDR3 is TGTGCCAGCAGCTTAGCGAGGGACAGCACAGATACGCAGTATTTT.

The genes are TRBV18 and TRBJ2-1; possibly TRBD1 or TRBD2 for D (5 bases each). V lost 2 bases and J 0 bases, leaving 8 bases between the germline ends. This CDR3 is 15 amino acids long. Germline V gene data show CDR1 as KGHSH and CDR2 as LQKENI. The DNA of the CDR3 is TGTGCCAGCTCACCATGGGGGAGCTCCTACAATGAGCAGTTCTTC. It translates to CASSPWGSSYNEQFF.